This T cell receptor (beta chain) appears in the sequencing data of a study of neurological immune-mediated disorders. The ends were cut back, 0 bases at V and 4 bases at J, with 8 bases in the middle. The length of the CDR3 is 14 residues. Germline V gene lookup returns CDR1 MRHNA and CDR2 SNTAGT. Time point noted: longitudinal time-point 3. From the 5' RACE reads, TCRdb called clonotypes with MiXCR, one entry per CDR3 protein. The repertoire holds around 100,000 distinct CDR3 sequences, with about 10% as singletons. This clonotype appeared many times. The material sequenced was PBMCs. This TCR came from a female donor with HTLV-1-associated myelopathy (HAM/TSP). The J gene is TRBJ2-3, the V gene TRBV6-4; D perhaps matches TRBD1 (5 bases). This chain's CDR3 is CASSDSRVPDTQYF. The DNA of the CDR3 is TGTGCCAGCAGTGACTCCAGGGTTCCAGATACGCAGTATTTT.